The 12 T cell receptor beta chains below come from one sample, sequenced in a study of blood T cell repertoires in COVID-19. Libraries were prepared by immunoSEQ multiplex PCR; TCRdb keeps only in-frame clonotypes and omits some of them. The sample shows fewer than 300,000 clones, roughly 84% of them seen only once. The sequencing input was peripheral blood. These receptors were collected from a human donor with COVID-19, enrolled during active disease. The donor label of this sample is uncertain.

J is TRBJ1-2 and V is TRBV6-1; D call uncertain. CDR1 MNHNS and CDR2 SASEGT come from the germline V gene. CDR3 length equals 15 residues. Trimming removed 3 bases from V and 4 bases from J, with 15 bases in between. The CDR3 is CASSDTTGIPYGYTF. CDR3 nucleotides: TGTGCCAGCAGTGATACAACCGGGATACCCTATGGCTACACCTTC.

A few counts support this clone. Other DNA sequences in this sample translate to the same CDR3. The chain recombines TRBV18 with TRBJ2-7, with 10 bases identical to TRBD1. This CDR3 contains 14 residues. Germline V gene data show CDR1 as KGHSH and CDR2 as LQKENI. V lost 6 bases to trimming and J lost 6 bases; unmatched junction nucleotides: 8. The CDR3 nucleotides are TGTGCCAGCTCTCCCGGGACAGGGGTGAGCGAGCAGTACTTC. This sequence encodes CASSPGTGVSEQYF.

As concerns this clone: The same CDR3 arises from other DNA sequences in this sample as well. In DNA form, the CDR3 reads TGTGCCAGCAGGGGGGACAGAAATCAGCCCCAGCATTTT. This translates into CASRGDRNQPQHF. The genes are TRBV6-5 and TRBJ1-5; 7 nucleotides match TRBD1. CDR3 length equals 13 residues. Germline CDR1 MNHEY, CDR2 SVGAGI. Trimming cost V 6 bases and J 4 bases; bases outside gene matches: 3.

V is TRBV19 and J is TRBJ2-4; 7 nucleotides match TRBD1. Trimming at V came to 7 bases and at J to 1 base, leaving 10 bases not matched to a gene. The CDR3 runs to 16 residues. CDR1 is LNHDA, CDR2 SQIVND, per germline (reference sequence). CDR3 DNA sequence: TGTGCCAGTACCCAGGACAGGTGGAGCGCCAAAAACATTCAGTACTTC. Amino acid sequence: CASTQDRWSAKNIQYF.

CDR3 in DNA: TGTGCCAGCAGCCAACAGGGCCGCAATTACGAAAAACTGTTTTTT. It specifies CASSQQGRNYEKLFF. This chain connects TRBV7-9 to TRBJ1-4; D possibly corresponds to TRBD1 (6 bases). Trimming left V 5 bases short and J 8 bases short, with 18 bases between. The germline gives CDR1 SEHNR, CDR2 FQNEAQ (reference sequence). This CDR3 contains 15 residues.

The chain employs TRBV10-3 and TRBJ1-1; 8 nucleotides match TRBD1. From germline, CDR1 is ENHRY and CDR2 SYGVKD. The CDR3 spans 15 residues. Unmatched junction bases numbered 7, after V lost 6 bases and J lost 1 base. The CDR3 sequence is CAIREDRGGNTEAFF. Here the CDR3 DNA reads TGTGCCATCAGGGAAGACAGGGGAGGGAACACTGAAGCTTTCTTT.

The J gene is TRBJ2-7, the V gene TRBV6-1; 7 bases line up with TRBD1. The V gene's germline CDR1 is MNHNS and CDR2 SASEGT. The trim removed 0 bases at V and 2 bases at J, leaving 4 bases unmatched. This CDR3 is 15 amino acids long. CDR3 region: CASSEAHRGAYEQYF. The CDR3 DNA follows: TGTGCCAGCAGTGAAGCGCACAGGGGAGCCTACGAGCAGTACTTC.

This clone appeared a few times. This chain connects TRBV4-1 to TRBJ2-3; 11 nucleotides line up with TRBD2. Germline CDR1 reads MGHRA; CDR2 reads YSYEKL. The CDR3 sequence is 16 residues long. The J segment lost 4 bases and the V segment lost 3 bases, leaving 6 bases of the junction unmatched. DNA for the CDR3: TGCGCCAGCAGCCAGGCCACGGGACTAGCGGCAGATACGCAGTATTTT. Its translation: CASSQATGLAADTQYF.

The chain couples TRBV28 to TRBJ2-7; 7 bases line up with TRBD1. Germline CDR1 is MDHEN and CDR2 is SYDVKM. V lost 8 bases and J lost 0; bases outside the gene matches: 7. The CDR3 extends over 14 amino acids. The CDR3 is CASFTGAPSYEQYF. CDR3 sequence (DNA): TGTGCCAGCTTTACAGGGGCCCCCTCCTACGAGCAGTACTTC.

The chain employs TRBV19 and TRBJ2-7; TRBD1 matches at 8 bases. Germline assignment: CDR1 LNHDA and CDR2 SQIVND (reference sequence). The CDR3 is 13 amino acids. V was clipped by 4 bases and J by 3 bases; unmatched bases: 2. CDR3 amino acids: CASSKDRDYEQYF. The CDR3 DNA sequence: TGTGCCAGTAGTAAGGACAGGGACTACGAGCAGTACTTC.

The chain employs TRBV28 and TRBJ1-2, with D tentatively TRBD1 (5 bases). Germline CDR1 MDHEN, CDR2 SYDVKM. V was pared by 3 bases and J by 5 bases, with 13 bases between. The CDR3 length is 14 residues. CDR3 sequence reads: CASSLIQVKYGYTF. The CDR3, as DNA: TGTGCCAGCAGTTTGATACAGGTGAAGTATGGCTACACCTTC.

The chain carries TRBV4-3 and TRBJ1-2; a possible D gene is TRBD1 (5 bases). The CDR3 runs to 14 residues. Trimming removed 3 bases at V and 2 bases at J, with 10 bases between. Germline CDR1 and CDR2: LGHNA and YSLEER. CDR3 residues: CASSQNRWNYGYTF. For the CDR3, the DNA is TGCGCCAGCAGCCAGAACAGGTGGAACTATGGCTACACCTTC.